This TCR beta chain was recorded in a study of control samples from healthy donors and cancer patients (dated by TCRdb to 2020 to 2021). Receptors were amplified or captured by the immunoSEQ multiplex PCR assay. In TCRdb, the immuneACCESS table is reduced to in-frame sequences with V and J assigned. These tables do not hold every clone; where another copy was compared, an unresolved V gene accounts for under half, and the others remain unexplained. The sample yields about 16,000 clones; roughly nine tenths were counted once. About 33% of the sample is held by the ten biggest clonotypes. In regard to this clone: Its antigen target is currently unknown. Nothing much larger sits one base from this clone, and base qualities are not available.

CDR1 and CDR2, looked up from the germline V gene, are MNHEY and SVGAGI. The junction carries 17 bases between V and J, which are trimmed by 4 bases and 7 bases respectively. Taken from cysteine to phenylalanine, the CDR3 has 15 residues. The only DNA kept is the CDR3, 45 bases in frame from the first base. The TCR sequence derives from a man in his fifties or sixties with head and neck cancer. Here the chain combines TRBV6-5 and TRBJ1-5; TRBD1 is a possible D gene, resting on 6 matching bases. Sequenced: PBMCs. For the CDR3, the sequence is CASSLSGAQSQPQHF. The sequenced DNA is TGTGCCAGCAGTTTGTCAGGGGCCCAGTCCCAGCCCCAGCATTTT.